The rows below give T cell receptor beta chains drawn from one sample of a study of CD8+CD57+ T cells in acquired aplastic anemia. In TCRdb, the reads were re-called with MiXCR into one record per CDR3 protein. The table has around 200,000 distinct CDR3 sequences, roughly 50% seen once; the top ten hold more than 1.5%. The sequencing input was sorted CD4+, CD8+, or CD8+CD57+ T cells (not recorded which) from PBMCs. Receptor source: a human donor with aplastic anemia. The CDR3 runs from the conserved cysteine through the conserved F or W. D genes are given only for firm matches. Size is omitted from some rows. Given values are once, few, many or a class for expanded clones.

v_call	j_call	clone_size	d_call	cdr3_aa	cdr3_nt
TRBV20-1	TRBJ1-1	.	.	CSAQRSTEAFF	TGCAGTGCCCAAAGGTCTACTGAAGCTTTCTTT
TRBV11-2	TRBJ2-7	.	TRBD2	CASSPRLAGTLYEQYF	TGTGCCAGCAGCCCAAGACTAGCGGGAACACTTTACGAGCAGTACTTC
TRBV10-3	TRBJ1-6	medium-sized	.	CAISAIDSGSPLHF	TGTGCCATCAGCGCTATAGACAGTGGGTCACCCCTCCACTTT
TRBV28	TRBJ2-2	.	.	CASSLSPSRPLNTGELFF	TGTGCCAGCAGTTTAAGTCCTAGTCGGCCCCTTAACACCGGGGAGCTGTTTTTT
TRBV12-3/TRBV12-4	TRBJ1-2	.	.	CASSSSLGYGYTF	TGTGCCAGCAGTTCATCCCTTGGGTATGGCTACACCTTC
TRBV6-5	TRBJ1-1	.	.	CASSYESGDTESTEAFF	TGTGCCAGCAGTTACGAGTCAGGGGACACCGAGAGCACTGAAGCTTTCTTT
TRBV7-3	TRBJ2-5	.	TRBD2	CASSLNLGTSGETQYF	TGTGCCAGCAGCTTAAACCTCGGGACTAGCGGGGAGACCCAGTACTTC
TRBV6-1	TRBJ1-5	many	TRBD1	CASSLGQGSNQPQHF	TGTGCCAGCAGCCTGGGACAGGGGAGCAATCAGCCCCAGCATTTT
TRBV29-1	TRBJ2-7	.	TRBD1	CSVEGGRGSEQYF	TGCAGCGTTGAAGGGGGCAGGGGGTCGGAGCAGTACTTC
TRBV11-1	TRBJ2-3	.	.	CASSDHTRAPTDTQYF	TGTGCCAGCAGCGACCATACCCGGGCCCCTACAGATACGCAGTATTTT
TRBV24-1	TRBJ2-1	.	.	CATSDTGPAGNEQFF	TGTGCCACCAGTGATACGGGGCCCGCTGGGAATGAGCAGTTCTTC
TRBV6-5	TRBJ1-1	few	.	CASSYRGSGEAFF	TGTGCCAGCAGTTACCGGGGATCCGGGGAGGCTTTCTTT
TRBV20-1	TRBJ2-5	.	TRBD2	CSARVGRGGQETQYF	TGCAGTGCTAGAGTTGGGAGGGGAGGGCAAGAGACCCAGTACTTC
TRBV25-1	TRBJ1-2	.	TRBD1	CASSESGTVNYGYTF	TGTGCCAGCAGTGAATCAGGGACAGTCAATTATGGCTACACCTTC
TRBV11-1	TRBJ2-1	.	.	CASSPGRSSYNEQFF	TGTGCCAGCAGCCCGGGACGGAGCTCCTACAATGAGCAGTTCTTC
TRBV6-1	TRBJ1-3	many	.	CASSPGLAAGNTIYF	TGTGCCAGCAGCCCTGGGTTAGCAGCTGGAAACACCATATATTTT
TRBV7-8	TRBJ1-2	.	.	CASSSNGAYGYTF	TGTGCCAGCAGCTCGAACGGGGCTTATGGCTACACCTTC
TRBV10-3	TRBJ2-4	.	TRBD1	CAIGTGDQNIQYF	TGTGCCATCGGGACAGGGGATCAAAACATTCAGTACTTC
TRBV2	TRBJ2-5	.	TRBD2	CASSPLLTSTETQYF	TGTGCCAGCAGTCCCCTTCTGACTAGCACGGAGACCCAGTACTTC
TRBV10-3	TRBJ1-1	.	.	CATTRRNTEAFF	TGTGCCACCACTCGTAGGAACACTGAAGCTTTCTTT
TRBV15	TRBJ2-5	few	TRBD1	CATSPDRVSGTQYF	TGTGCCACCAGTCCTGACAGGGTATCTGGGACCCAGTACTTC
TRBV5-7	TRBJ1-1	.	.	CASSGGAGKNTEAFF	TGTGCCAGCAGCGGCGGGGCGGGGAAGAACACTGAAGCTTTCTTT
TRBV10-3	TRBJ1-1	many	.	CAISEPRRGGNTEAFF	TGTGCCATCAGTGAGCCCCGAAGGGGGGGGAACACTGAAGCTTTCTTT
TRBV11-1	TRBJ2-3	.	.	CASSLVQLGADTQYF	TGTGCCAGCAGCTTAGTTCAATTAGGTGCAGATACGCAGTATTTT
TRBV9	TRBJ1-3	many	.	CASGSSGRSVNTIYF	TGTGCCAGCGGTTCTTCGGGGAGATCTGTCAACACCATATATTTT
TRBV24-1	TRBJ2-5	.	TRBD2	CATSDLPGLKETQYF	TGTGCCACCAGTGACCTACCGGGACTAAAAGAGACCCAGTACTTC
TRBV28	TRBJ2-5	few	.	CASSESFRETQYF	TGTGCCAGCAGTGAGTCCTTCCGTGAGACCCAGTACTTC
TRBV7-8	TRBJ2-3	.	TRBD2	CASSLLAGGHTDTQYF	TGTGCCAGCAGCTTACTAGCGGGAGGACACACAGATACGCAGTATTTT
TRBV18	TRBJ2-5	.	TRBD1	CASSRDRAQETQYF	TGTGCCAGCTCACGGGACAGGGCCCAAGAGACCCAGTACTTC
TRBV25-1	TRBJ2-7	.	TRBD1	CARGQVHEQYF	TGTGCTAGGGGACAGGTACACGAGCAGTACTTC
TRBV29-1	TRBJ1-5	.	.	CSVAGPGGGPQHF	TGCAGCGTCGCGGGACCCGGAGGGGGACCCCAGCATTTT
TRBV30	TRBJ1-6	many	.	CAWSVTGARNSPLHF	TGTGCCTGGAGTGTAACGGGGGCTCGGAATTCACCCCTCCACTTT
TRBV24-1	TRBJ2-7	.	.	CATMDGSYEQYF	TGTGCCACCATGGACGGGAGCTACGAGCAGTACTTC
TRBV29-1	TRBJ2-7	.	TRBD1	CSVDKGQGAGEQYF	TGCAGCGTTGATAAGGGACAGGGGGCAGGCGAGCAGTACTTC
TRBV19	TRBJ2-1	.	.	CASSMMGNEQFF	TGTGCCAGTAGTATGATGGGAAATGAGCAGTTCTTC
TRBV10-1	TRBJ1-3	few	.	CAIQGRNTIYF	TGCGCCATCCAGGGGCGAAACACCATATATTTT
TRBV2	TRBJ1-5	many	TRBD1	CASDRERSQPQHF	TGTGCCAGCGACAGGGAGAGGAGTCAGCCCCAGCATTTT
TRBV5-6	TRBJ2-1	.	TRBD1	CASSRARQGGLYNEQFF	TGTGCCAGCAGCCGAGCTCGACAGGGGGGATTGTACAATGAGCAGTTCTTC
TRBV9	TRBJ1-2	many	TRBD1	CASSPRDSTTYGYTF	TGTGCCAGCAGCCCACGGGACAGTACGACCTATGGCTACACCTTC
TRBV3-1	TRBJ2-7	.	.	CASSQDHFSEQYF	TGTGCCAGCAGCCAAGATCATTTCAGCGAGCAGTACTTC
TRBV20-1	TRBJ2-3	once	TRBD2	CSASLTSGLGDTQYF	TGCAGTGCTAGTCTTACTAGCGGGTTGGGGGATACGCAGTATTTT
TRBV3-1	TRBJ2-1	few	.	CASSRASGGWFF	TGTGCCAGCAGCCGAGCCTCAGGGGGGTGGTTCTTC
TRBV11-2	TRBJ2-2	.	.	CASSQDGETNTGELFF	TGCGCCAGCAGCCAAGACGGGGAAACTAACACCGGGGAGCTGTTTTTT
TRBV2	TRBJ1-3	few	TRBD1	CASSRDRASSGNTIYF	TGTGCCAGCAGTAGGGACAGGGCCTCCTCTGGAAACACCATATATTTT
TRBV20-1	TRBJ2-1	many	.	CSARDGASSYNEQFF	TGCAGTGCTAGAGATGGGGCCAGCTCCTACAATGAGCAGTTCTTC
TRBV29-1	TRBJ2-5	.	.	CSVKGRVVETQYF	TGCAGCGTCAAGGGCAGGGTCGTGGAGACCCAGTACTTC